The 23 T cell receptor beta chains below all came from one sample that was sequenced in a study of T-cell memory formation after mild COVID-19. Using its own MiXCR run on the 5' RACE reads, TCRdb lists one record per CDR3 protein. The sample includes almost 250,000 distinct CDR3 sequences, just over 15% seen only once; the top ten take 2% to 2.5%. The sequenced sample consisted of PBMCs or a T cell subset sorted from them (not recorded which). These receptors were taken from an adult woman who had mild COVID-19 (a few samples of this study predate the infection). Cell type and time point are not known.

This CDR3 reads CASSKDRGCEQYF. The CDR3, as DNA: TGTGCCAGCAGCAAAGACAGGGGTTGCGAGCAGTACTTC. The chain recombines TRBV21-1 with TRBJ2-7; TRBD1, as called in the table, went unchecked against the DNA. TRBV21-1 is reported as a pseudogene. The CDR3 is 13 amino acids.

Points on this clonotype: This sequence may be a read error, since a much larger clone differs from it by one base. The gene calls are TRBV9 and TRBJ2-7; D might be TRBD1 or TRBD2, each matching 5 bases. Looked up from germline, CDR1 is SGDLS and CDR2 is YYNGEE. The CDR3 totals 14 residues. V lost 0 bases and J 0 bases, leaving 7 bases between the germline ends. For the CDR3, the DNA is TGTGCCAGCAGCGTAGAGGGGAGCTCCTACGAGCAGTACTTC. Translated: CASSVEGSSYEQYF.

This clonotype was picked up a small number of times. The rearrangement links TRBV7-9 to TRBJ2-3, with 9 bases that match TRBD2. With V trimmed by 0 bases and J by 1 base, 17 bases remained unmatched. There are 21 residues in the CDR3. Germline CDR1 SEHNR, CDR2 FQNEAQ (reference sequence). CDR3 bases: TGTGCCAGCAGCTTAGCTCTTGGACTAGCGAACCCCGAGGGAGGCACAGATACGCAGTATTTT. Translated: CASSLALGLANPEGGTDTQYF.

The chain links TRBV7-3 to TRBJ2-7; 10 bases align to TRBD2. With V trimmed by 2 bases and J by 4 bases, 5 bases remained unmatched. The CDR3 is 15 residues long. Germline V lookup: CDR1 SGHTA, CDR2 FQGTGA. CDR3 nucleotides: TGTGCCAGCAGCTTAGGTAGCGGGAGGATATACGAGCAGTACTTC. Encoded protein: CASSLGSGRIYEQYF.

In this sample, this clonotype turned up a few times. V gene TRBV9 combines with J gene TRBJ2-7; 7 nucleotides agree with TRBD1. The ends lost 3 bases at V and 2 bases at J; junction bases unmatched: 5. Germline lookup yields CDR1 SGDLS and CDR2 YYNGEE. The CDR3 sequence is 14 residues long. The CDR3, as DNA: TGTGCCAGCAGCGCGCGACAGGGTCCCTACGAGCAGTACTTC. It encodes CASSARQGPYEQYF.

The chain employs TRBV3-1 and TRBJ1-1; TRBD1 matches at 9 bases. J lost 3 bases, V lost 6 bases, and 8 bases had no gene match. CDR3 length equals 15 residues. In germline, CDR1 is LGHDT, CDR2 YNNKEL (reference sequence). DNA for the CDR3: TGTGCCAGCAGGATCGGGACAGGGTGGTACACTGAAGCTTTCTTT. Its protein product is CASRIGTGWYTEAFF.

V usage is TRBV2 and J usage is TRBJ1-5; TRBD1 matches 7 bases. Per the germline V gene, CDR1 is SNHLY and CDR2 is FYNNEI. J gave up 6 bases and V 5 bases, and 7 bases lay outside the gene matches. The CDR3 covers 14 residues. CDR3 coding DNA: TGTGCCAGCAGTCCCCAGGGGGTAGGTCAGCCCCAGCATTTT. This sequence encodes CASSPQGVGQPQHF.

The CDR3 spells CASSEDRYNEQFF. The CDR3 nucleotides are TGTGCCAGCAGTGAAGATAGGTACAATGAGCAGTTCTTC. The rearrangement links TRBV2 to TRBJ2-1, with D unresolved. This CDR3 spans 13 amino acids. The V gene lost 1 base and the J gene lost 4 bases, with 5 bases spanning the gap. Germline-derived CDR1 and CDR2 are SNHLY and FYNNEI.

CDR3 amino acids: CASSLGQWTYNEQFF. The CDR3 DNA is TGCGCCAGCAGCTTGGGACAGTGGACCTACAATGAGCAGTTCTTC. The rearrangement links TRBV5-1 to TRBJ2-1; tentative D call: TRBD1 (5 bases). Germline CDR1 and CDR2: SGHRS and YFSETQ. This CDR3 contains 15 residues. Trimming took off 0 bases at V and 2 bases at J, with 9 bases between the two ends.

This chain connects TRBV20-1 to TRBJ1-2; D uncertain. Germline V gene data show CDR1 as DFQATT and CDR2 as SNEGSKA (reference sequence). V was cut by 5 bases and J by 5 bases, with 18 bases left in between. The CDR3 is 14 amino acids. The CDR3 loop is CSALVEGRGYGYTF. CDR3 nucleotide sequence: TGCAGTGCTCTTGTAGAGGGAAGAGGGTATGGCTACACCTTC.

This clonotype was observed a few times. The V gene is TRBV18, the J gene TRBJ1-1, with D possibly TRBD1 on 5 matching bases. Between the trimmed V and J ends, which lost 3 bases and 7 bases, there was a span of 9 bases. In germline, CDR1 is KGHSH, CDR2 LQKENI. The CDR3 covers 12 residues. CDR3 protein: CASSPQGGEAFF. The CDR3 bases are TGTGCCAGCTCACCGCAGGGAGGTGAAGCTTTCTTT. The full variable domain, its missing parts supplied by reference TRBV18 and TRBJ1-1, is NAGVMQNPRHLVRRRGQEARLRCSPMKGHSHVYWYRQLPEEGLKFMVYLQKENIIDESGMPKERFSAEFPKEGPSILRIQQVVRGDSAAYFCASSPQGGEAFFGQGTRLTVV.

The chain is built from TRBV9 and TRBJ1-1, with a weak D call TRBD1 (5 bases). CDR1 is SGDLS, CDR2 YYNGEE, per germline. The CDR3 contains 19 residues. V was pared by 2 bases and J by 4 bases, with 27 bases between. CDR3 sequence (DNA): TGTGCCAGCAGCGTTGGGGCGTGGGGGGACCCGATAAAGGGCACTGAAGCTTTCTTT. As protein: CASSVGAWGDPIKGTEAFF.

The chain has TRBV10-3 and TRBJ1-3; D unresolved. V was pared by 6 bases and J by 0 bases, with 9 bases between. The CDR3 sequence is 14 residues long. Germline CDR1 reads ENHRY; CDR2 reads SYGVKD. CDR3: CAIRASFSGNTIYF. In DNA, the CDR3 is TGTGCCATCAGGGCCTCTTTCTCTGGAAACACCATATATTTT.

This clonotype was observed a few times. The J gene is TRBJ1-1, the V gene TRBV5-1; no clear D gene. Germline CDR1 SGHRS, CDR2 YFSETQ. CDR3 size: 15 residues. Trimming cost V 4 bases and J 0 bases, with 13 bases left between them. This chain's CDR3 is CASSLPQELNTEAFF. For the CDR3, the DNA is TGCGCCAGCAGCCTACCCCAGGAACTGAACACTGAAGCTTTCTTT.

This clonotype has ten or more counts. The V call is TRBV6-5, the J call TRBJ1-2, with unresolved D. The V gene's germline CDR1 is MNHEY and CDR2 SVGAGI. Trimming pared 4 bases from V and 4 bases from J, leaving 10 bases between. This CDR3 region has 13 residues. In nucleotides, the CDR3 is TGTGCCAGCAGTTTCGAGGGCCGCTATGGCTACACCTTC. This encodes CASSFEGRYGYTF.

This clonotype was observed a few times. The CDR3 DNA reads TGTGCCAGCAGCCCCCCCGTTGAGAGGGGAGAGACCCAGTACTTC. It yields the protein CASSPPVERGETQYF. The chain is built from TRBV5-6 and TRBJ2-5; D may match TRBD1 or TRBD2 (5 bases each). CDR3 length: 15 amino acids. Germline loops: CDR1 SGHDT, CDR2 YYEEEE. V dropped 4 bases and J dropped 4 bases, with 17 bases sitting between them.

The J gene is TRBJ1-5, the V gene TRBV20-1, with D unresolved. The CDR3 sequence is 14 residues long. Per the germline V gene, CDR1 is DFQATT and CDR2 is SNEGSKA (reference sequence). Trimming took 2 bases from V and 6 from J, leaving 14 bases between them. This chain's CDR3 is CSARSRQVGQPQHF. As DNA, the CDR3 is TGCAGTGCTAGATCGCGGCAGGTTGGTCAGCCCCAGCATTTT.

This clonotype was detected ten times or more. This chain's CDR3 is CATREAGSDNEQFF. For the CDR3, the DNA is TGTGCCACCAGGGAAGCGGGATCTGACAATGAGCAGTTCTTC. V gene TRBV24-1 combines with J gene TRBJ2-1, with 7 bases fitting TRBD2. CDR1 KGHDR and CDR2 SFDVKD come from the germline V gene. The CDR3 length is 14 residues. The V and J ends lost 7 bases and 5 bases, in that order; junction bases with no gene match: 7.

This clonotype occurred a few times. The rearrangement uses TRBV3-1 and TRBJ2-2, with D unresolved. V dropped 4 bases and J dropped 4 bases, with 7 bases sitting between them. The CDR3 runs to 13 residues. CDR1 is LGHDT, CDR2 YNNKEL, per germline (reference sequence). This CDR3 reads CASSPISTGELFF. In nucleotides, the CDR3 is TGTGCCAGCAGCCCCATTAGCACCGGGGAGCTGTTTTTT.

This clonotype has more than one count but fewer than ten. The DNA for the CDR3 is TGTGCCAGCAGTTCAGATTTACAAGCCAAAAACATTCAGTACTTC. As protein: CASSSDLQAKNIQYF. This chain connects TRBV6-5 to TRBJ2-4; no definite D call. This CDR3 is 15 amino acids long. The germline V gene encodes CDR1 MNHEY and CDR2 SVGAGI. Trimming stripped 4 bases from V and 0 bases from J, with 10 bases between.

The gene calls are TRBV9 and TRBJ1-6; TRBD1 aligns across 7 bases. CDR1 SGDLS and CDR2 YYNGEE come from the germline V gene. The CDR3 consists of 14 residues. Trimming removed 6 bases from V and 8 bases from J; junction bases left unmatched: 8. This CDR3 reads CASTTGQRYSPLHF. The CDR3 DNA reads as TGTGCCAGCACCACGGGACAGCGGTATTCACCCCTCCACTTT.

This clonotype was counted ten times or more. The rearrangement links TRBV5-1 to TRBJ1-5; possibly TRBD1 for D (6 bases). V shed 1 base and J shed 5 bases, with 10 bases lying between them. Germline CDR1 and CDR2: SGHRS and YFSETQ. The CDR3 contains 14 residues. In nucleotides, the CDR3 is TGCGCCAGCAGCTTGATGGGGGCCGATCAGCCCCAGCATTTT. Its translation is CASSLMGADQPQHF.

The chain combines TRBV2 with TRBJ2-1; 14 nucleotides match TRBD2. The CDR3 consists of 15 residues. Germline CDR1 is SNHLY and CDR2 is FYNNEI. The V and J ends lost 6 bases and 9 bases, in that order; junction bases with no gene match: 7. The CDR3: CASSGTSGSIGEQFF. DNA of the CDR3: TGTGCCAGCAGCGGGACTAGCGGGAGTATCGGTGAGCAGTTCTTC.